One sample yielded the 29 T cell receptor beta chains listed below, sequenced in a study of T cells in Graves' hyperthyroidism and ophthalmopathy (dated by TCRdb to the late 2010s). Libraries were made using multiplex PCR. The sequencing machine was an Illumina HiSeq 2000. Amplification of TCR beta CDR3 regions was carried out from RNA transcripts. A first-round RT-PCR of the TCR CDR3 used the HTBI primer set with the Qiagen OneStep RT-PCR kit. The public reads were run again by TCRdb, first through fastp at Q25 and then through MiXCR, and only productive beta chains were kept. Rows matching on CDR3 protein sequence are summarized as one entry with the most common DNA and genes. Within this sample are approximately 600,000 distinct CDR3 sequences, with roughly 14% of them counted one time only. Clones ranked in the top ten supply around 4.1% of the sample. Sequenced: blood. The receptors here all came from a woman between 40 and 50 years old with Graves' ophthalmopathy.

Many counts were recorded for this clonotype. The genes are TRBV9 and TRBJ2-7; the match to TRBD2 covers 8 bases. Losses at the gene ends were 0 bases for V and 4 bases for J; bases not matched to a gene: 6. The CDR3 is 15 residues long. The germline CDR1 and CDR2 sequences are SGDLS and YYNGEE. CDR3 sequence: CASSVGPAGEYEQYF. The CDR3 DNA reads TGTGCCAGCAGCGTAGGGCCAGCGGGAGAATACGAGCAGTACTTC.

This clonotype was seen at least ten times. Compared with germline, one end of the junction differs, possibly owing to a read error. This chain connects TRBV12-3 or TRBV12-4 to TRBJ2-7; no clear D gene. The CDR3 consists of 14 residues. CDR3 in DNA: TGTGCCCGCAGTAAGACGGCCCGCTCCTACGAGCAGTACTTC. It specifies CARSKTARSYEQYF.

The J gene is TRBJ2-7, the V gene TRBV30; no clear D gene. The CDR3 is 14 amino acids. V lost 3 bases, J lost 5 bases, and 17 bases lay in between. In germline, CDR1 is GTSNPN, CDR2 SVGIG (reference sequence). This CDR3 reads CAWSPQTTGDEQYF. The CDR3 DNA is TGTGCCTGGAGCCCCCAGACAACGGGCGACGAGCAGTACTTC.

This clonotype was counted many times. This chain connects TRBV6-5 to TRBJ2-4; possible D gene TRBD2, 6 bases. V was cut by 6 bases and J by 2 bases, with 14 bases left in between. CDR3 size: 15 residues. Germline values: CDR1 MNHEY, CDR2 SVGAGI. The CDR3, as DNA: TGTGCCAGCAGACTCTCGGGGGACCCCAAAAACATTCAGTACTTC. This encodes CASRLSGDPKNIQYF.

This clonotype has a count of ten or more. The rearrangement links TRBV6-2 or TRBV6-3 to TRBJ1-2; D is undetermined. V was pared by 6 bases and J by 3 bases, with 11 bases between. The CDR3 runs 13 residues. Germline V gene lookup returns CDR1 MNHEY and CDR2 SVGEGT. The CDR3 bases are TGTGCCAGCAGACATTTATCGTACTATGGCTACACCTTC. Translating it yields CASRHLSYYGYTF.

V usage is TRBV6-1 and J usage is TRBJ2-7; D is uncertain. V was cut by 11 bases and J by 2 bases, with 10 bases left in between. CDR3 length: 11 amino acids. Germline loops: CDR1 MNHNS, CDR2 SASEGT. CDR3 in amino acids: CASAAAYEQYF. CDR3 nucleotide sequence: TGTGCCTCAGCTGCCGCCTACGAGCAGTACTTC.

Ten or more counts support this clonotype. The chain joins TRBV19 to TRBJ2-7; TRBD2 matches at 15 bases. Per germline, CDR1 LNHDA and CDR2 SQIVND (reference sequence). V shed 4 bases and J 2 bases; nucleotides not matched to a gene: 9. This CDR3 has 18 amino acids. The CDR3 loop is CASSSGGLAGGQAYEQYF. DNA for the CDR3: TGTGCCAGTAGTAGTGGTGGACTAGCGGGAGGGCAGGCCTACGAGCAGTACTTC. The full variable domain, its missing parts supplied by reference TRBV19 and TRBJ2-7, is DGGITQSPKYLFRKEGQNVTLSCEQNLNHDAMYWYRQDPGQGLRLIYYSQIVNDFQKGDIAEGYSVSREKKESFPLTVTSAQKNPTAFYLCASSSGGLAGGQAYEQYFGPGTRLTVT.

This clonotype was counted at least ten times. V gene TRBV5-4 combines with J gene TRBJ2-2; 7 bases align to TRBD2. V dropped 2 bases and J dropped 0; count of bases not matched to a gene: 7. CDR1 is SGHNT and CDR2 is YYREEE in the germline V gene (reference sequence). There are 17 residues in the CDR3. The CDR3 nucleotides read TGTGCCAGCAGCTTAAACGTGGGAGGGCCGAACACCGGGGAGCTGTTTTTT. Its protein is CASSLNVGGPNTGELFF.

This clonotype has a count of ten or more. This rearrangement joins TRBV12-5 to TRBJ2-5; 7 positions match TRBD1. V trimming: 0 bases; J trimming: 1 base; junction bases outside the gene matches: 8. Germline-derived CDR1 and CDR2 are LGHNT and FRNRAP. CDR3 length equals 17 residues. DNA for the CDR3: TGTGCTAGTGGTTTGGTACCGGCCGCAGGGGGCCAAGAGACCCAGTACTTC. Its translation: CASGLVPAAGGQETQYF.

This clonotype came up a few times. V and J are TRBV6-2 or TRBV6-3 and TRBJ2-7; 9 bases are shared with TRBD1. This CDR3 is built from 14 residues. With V trimmed by 1 base and J by 6 bases, 4 bases remained unmatched. Germline V gene data show CDR1 as MNHEY and CDR2 as SVGEGT. CDR3 loop: CASSYWTGDGEQYF. In DNA, the CDR3 is TGTGCCAGCAGTTACTGGACAGGGGATGGCGAGCAGTACTTC.

Comment on this clonotype: This may come from a read error, since a much larger clone is one base off. The V call is TRBV5-6, the J call TRBJ2-7; 7 nucleotides align to TRBD2. This CDR3 comprises 15 residues. With V trimmed by 4 bases and J by 2 bases, 9 bases remained unmatched. CDR1 is SGHDT and CDR2 is YYEEEE in the germline V gene. CDR3 in amino acids: CASSPGSGGAYEQYF. CDR3 coding DNA: TGTGCCAGCAGCCCCGGATCGGGAGGAGCCTACGAGCAGTACTTC.

Concerning this clonotype: A much larger clone sits a single nucleotide away, making a read error possible. The chain's CDR3 is CASSFRGWTYEQYF. The CDR3 nucleotides are TGTGCCAGCAGTTTCCGAGGGTGGACCTACGAGCAGTACTTC. V and J are TRBV28 and TRBJ2-7, with D possibly being TRBD2 (5 bases). V was trimmed by 3 bases and J by 2 bases, leaving 11 bases between them. Germline V gives CDR1 MDHEN, CDR2 SYDVKM. The CDR3 runs 14 residues.

This clonotype was seen more than once but under ten times. The V and J genes are TRBV20-1 and TRBJ1-6; 10 bases are a match to TRBD1. V was pared by 4 bases and J by 9 bases, with 3 bases of the junction left unmatched. The CDR3 is made up of 13 amino acids. Germline V gene sequence: CDR1 DFQATT, CDR2 SNEGSKA (reference sequence). The CDR3 sequence: CSAMRDRGSPLHF. CDR3 nucleotides: TGCAGTGCTATGCGGGACAGGGGTTCACCCCTCCACTTT.

This chain links TRBV6-5 with TRBJ2-4; a weak D match, TRBD2 (6 bases). V was trimmed by 4 bases and J by 4 bases, leaving 17 bases between them. The CDR3 is made up of 16 amino acids. Germline V lookup: CDR1 MNHEY, CDR2 SVGAGI. The CDR3 spells CASSSLPGAGKNIQYF. Here the CDR3 DNA reads TGTGCCAGCAGTTCTCTCCCAGGAGCGGGTAAAAACATTCAGTACTTC.

This clonotype was recorded many times. The chain recombines TRBV5-1 with TRBJ2-2; possible D gene TRBD1, 6 bases. V was clipped by 5 bases and J by 1 base, with 12 bases between them. Germline assignment: CDR1 SGHRS and CDR2 YFSETQ. The CDR3 is 15 residues long. The CDR3 nucleotides are TGCGCCAGCAGGCTCGGACAGAGGAACACCGGGGAGCTGTTTTTT. Amino acids: CASRLGQRNTGELFF.

The chain links TRBV28 to TRBJ2-7; 16 nucleotides line up with TRBD2. Trimming removed 5 bases from V and 4 bases from J; junction bases left unmatched: 2. CDR3 length: 15 residues. CDR1 is MDHEN, CDR2 SYDVKM, per germline. The CDR3 DNA reads as TGTGCCAGCAGTGGGACTAGCGGGAGGGGGTACGAGCAGTACTTC. The encoded protein is CASSGTSGRGYEQYF.

Ten or more counts support this clonotype. J is TRBJ2-7 and V is TRBV20-1, with 8 bases aligning to TRBD2. The CDR3 has 13 residues. From germline, CDR1 is DFQATT and CDR2 SNEGSKA (reference sequence). V was clipped by 3 bases and J by 7 bases; unmatched bases: 8. This chain's CDR3 is CSASRAGEGEQYF. CDR3 sequence (DNA): TGCAGTGCTAGTCGAGCGGGAGAGGGGGAGCAGTACTTC.

The chain has TRBV15 and TRBJ2-5, with 7 bases lining up with TRBD1. V dropped 10 bases and J dropped 4; count of bases not matched to a gene: 15. The CDR3 is made up of 15 amino acids. Germline values: CDR1 LNHNV, CDR2 YYDKDF (reference sequence). The CDR3 nucleotides are TGTGCCAGCAGTTCAAAGACAGGGATTATAGAGACCCAGTACTTC. It encodes CASSSKTGIIETQYF.

This clonotype showed up many times. The V gene is TRBV4-2, the J gene TRBJ2-7; 10 bases map to TRBD1. Per germline, CDR1 LGHNA and CDR2 YNFKEQ. V gave up 0 bases and J gave up 2 bases; unmatched junction bases: 1. This CDR3 is 15 amino acids long. The CDR3 loop reads CASSQEDRGTYEQYF. The CDR3 nucleotides are TGTGCCAGCAGCCAAGAGGACAGGGGGACCTACGAGCAGTACTTC.

The chain recombines TRBV28 with TRBJ2-7; 16 nucleotides agree with TRBD2. V was pared by 3 bases and J by 7 bases, with 9 bases of the junction left unmatched. The CDR3 loop spans 17 amino acids. Germline CDR1 is MDHEN and CDR2 is SYDVKM. The CDR3 protein is CASSFPGTSGRAREQYF. CDR3 sequence (DNA): TGTGCCAGCAGTTTTCCCGGGACTAGCGGGAGGGCACGAGAGCAGTACTTC.

This clonotype appeared many times. V is TRBV2 and J is TRBJ1-5, with TRBD1 matching 8 bases. The CDR3 spans 15 residues. The V and J ends lost 7 bases and 4 bases, in that order; junction bases with no gene match: 9. The germline gives CDR1 SNHLY, CDR2 FYNNEI. The CDR3 spells CASKTQGARNQPQHF. CDR3 DNA sequence: TGTGCCAGCAAGACCCAGGGGGCGCGGAATCAGCCCCAGCATTTT. Filled out from reference TRBV2 and TRBJ1-5, the complete variable domain reads EPEVTQTPSHQVTQMGQEVILRCVPISNHLYFYWYRQILGQKVEFLVSFYNNEISEKSEIFDDQFSVERPDGSNFTLKIRSTKLEDSAMYFCASKTQGARNQPQHFGDGTRLSIL.

This clonotype was counted between two and nine times. The gene calls are TRBV12-3 or TRBV12-4 and TRBJ2-2; D remains unclear. With 5 bases removed from V and 3 bases from J, the gap between germline ends came to 7 bases. The CDR3 contains 13 residues. Here the CDR3 DNA reads TGTGCCAGCAGTCATGATGACACCGGGGAGCTGTTTTTT. Residues: CASSHDDTGELFF.

The table lists this clonotype with many counts. The rearrangement uses TRBV5-1 and TRBJ1-2; D remains ambiguous. Germline loops: CDR1 SGHRS, CDR2 YFSETQ. Between the trimmed V and J ends, which lost 2 bases and 5 bases, there was a span of 13 bases. This CDR3 spans 14 amino acids. CDR3 bases: TGCGCCAGCAGCTTTGCGGAGGGATGGTATGGCTACACCTTC. Translated, it gives CASSFAEGWYGYTF.

The chain carries TRBV9 and TRBJ2-7; D unclear. In germline, CDR1 is SGDLS, CDR2 YYNGEE. This CDR3 has 14 residues. Between the trimmed V and J ends, which lost 0 bases and 2 bases, there was a span of 9 bases. The CDR3 loop is CASSVEVGTYEQYF. The CDR3 DNA reads TGTGCCAGCAGCGTAGAGGTAGGAACCTACGAGCAGTACTTC.

This clonotype was counted many times. The chain uses TRBV30 and TRBJ1-1, with D uncertain. The CDR3 totals 11 residues. Trimming left V 8 bases short and J 1 base short, with 8 bases between. Looked up from germline, CDR1 is GTSNPN and CDR2 is SVGIG (reference sequence). The CDR3 sequence: CADGENTEAFF. In nucleotides, the CDR3 is TGTGCCGATGGAGAGAACACTGAAGCTTTCTTT.

This clonotype was observed at least ten times. The CDR3 DNA is TGTGCCAGCAGTTTGTGGACAGCAACTAATCAGCCCCAGCATTTT. Its translation: CASSLWTATNQPQHF. The chain recombines TRBV28 with TRBJ1-5; TRBD1 might be the D (6 bases). The CDR3 covers 15 residues. Germline loops: CDR1 MDHEN, CDR2 SYDVKM. V shed 3 bases and J shed 4 bases, with 13 bases lying between them.

The V and J genes are TRBV7-2 and TRBJ2-5; TRBD2 aligns across 11 bases. V dropped 6 bases and J dropped 7; count of bases not matched to a gene: 10. The CDR3 is made up of 15 amino acids. The V gene's germline CDR1 is SGHTA and CDR2 FQGNSA. Written as DNA, the CDR3 is TGTGCCAGCAGTTTAAGGACTAGCGGGTCAGTGACCCAGTACTTC. Amino acid sequence: CASSLRTSGSVTQYF.

This clonotype was seen many times. V is TRBV7-9 and J is TRBJ1-1, with a weak D call TRBD1 (5 bases). In germline, CDR1 is SEHNR, CDR2 FQNEAQ (reference sequence). The CDR3 has 15 residues. V dropped 5 bases and J dropped 1 base, with 14 bases sitting between them. The CDR3 region is CASSPTGGKNTEAFF. The CDR3 DNA reads TGTGCCAGCAGCCCGACGGGGGGTAAGAACACTGAAGCTTTCTTT.

Comment on this clonotype: A clone one base away is much larger, so this may be a read error. The genes are TRBV6-2 or TRBV6-3 and TRBJ1-3; D unresolved. V lost 6 bases, J lost 0 bases, and 9 bases lay in between. CDR1 is MNHEY and CDR2 is SVGEGT in the germline V gene. The CDR3 consists of 14 residues. The CDR3 region has the DNA TGTGCCAGCAGGACTTCTGGCTCTGGAAACACCATATATTTT. Protein: CASRTSGSGNTIYF.